Shown below are 12 T cell receptor beta chains from a single sample sequenced in a study of spatial heterogeneity in lung cancer. Overall study results and limits: Counts of expanded alpha and beta TCRs within tumors tracked the tumor nonsynonymous mutation count.

What these receptors recognize is not known. TCRdb independently ran MiXCR on the 5' RACE reads; one entry per CDR3 protein. The data contain 2,100 or so distinct CDR3 sequences, more than 2% of them singletons. Time point given: sample taken at primary tumor resection. The sample here was lung tumor tissue, taken at surgery. These receptors all stem from a male donor with early-stage non-small cell lung cancer.

This clonotype is medium-sized within its sample. The gene calls are TRBV23-1 and TRBJ2-3, with 7 bases aligning to TRBD1. TRBV23-1 is flagged as an ORF with uncertain function. Trimming took 0 bases from V and 0 from J; bases not matched to a gene: 12. This CDR3 has 19 amino acids. The CDR3 protein is CASSQSGEGQVSSTDTQYF. The CDR3 DNA follows: TGCGCCAGCAGTCAATCGGGGGAAGGACAGGTCTCTAGCACAGATACGCAGTATTTT.

This chain connects TRBV5-1 to TRBJ2-3, with 10 bases aligning to TRBD1. V dropped 5 bases and J dropped 1; count of bases not matched to a gene: 1. Germline V gene data show CDR1 as SGHRS and CDR2 as YFSETQ. This CDR3 is built from 14 residues. The CDR3 reads CASRGTGGTDTQYF. For the CDR3, the DNA is TGCGCCAGCAGAGGGACAGGGGGCACAGATACGCAGTATTTT.

Regarding this clonotype: This sequence may be a read error, since a much larger clone differs from it by one base. The rearrangement uses TRBV20-1 and TRBJ2-7; D call uncertain. The germline CDR1 and CDR2 sequences are DFQATT and SNEGSKA (reference sequence). The germline V and J ends were trimmed by 6 bases and 4 bases, with 19 bases remaining between them. The CDR3 runs 14 residues. The DNA of the CDR3 is TGCAGTGCGTCGGCCGGCGGCTTAGGGTACGAGCAGTACTTC. Translation gives CSASAGGLGYEQYF.

This clonotype is judged medium-sized. The V and J genes are TRBV9 and TRBJ2-3; D gene unclear. The CDR3 contains 14 residues. Germline CDR1 is SGDLS and CDR2 is YYNGEE. V was pared by 4 bases and J by 2 bases, with 11 bases between. The CDR3 region is CASSTRTLTDTQYF. DNA of the CDR3: TGTGCCAGCAGCACTCGGACGCTCACAGATACGCAGTATTTT.

By share, this clonotype ranks as large. The rearrangement joins TRBV7-9 to TRBJ2-7; 8 bases are shared with TRBD1. The CDR3 contains 14 residues. CDR1 and CDR2 (germline): SEHNR, FQNEAQ (reference sequence). J was trimmed by 8 bases and V by 6 bases; bases with no gene match: 12. The CDR3 sequence: CASSPPSQGGQQYF. In DNA form, the CDR3 reads TGTGCCAGCAGTCCCCCCTCACAGGGGGGTCAGCAGTACTTC. Using reference TRBV7-9 and TRBJ2-7 for the parts outside the CDR3, the full variable domain is DTGVSQNPRHKITKRGQNVTFRCDPISEHNRLYWYRQTLGQGPEFLTYFQNEAQLEKSRLLSDRFSAERPKGSFSTLEIQRTEQGDSAMYLCASSPPSQGGQQYFGPGTRLTVT.

This clonotype ranks as medium-sized. The chain carries TRBV6-1 and TRBJ1-1; D remains ambiguous. V lost 2 bases to trimming and J lost 0 bases, with 7 bases between them. Germline V gene lookup returns CDR1 MNHNS and CDR2 SASEGT. The CDR3 covers 14 residues. CDR3 in DNA: TGTGCCAGCAGTGAACAAGTGATGAACACTGAAGCTTTCTTT. Encoded protein: CASSEQVMNTEAFF.

This clonotype rates as medium-sized. This CDR3 reads CASSSAGRPREGYTF. CDR3 in DNA: TGTGCCAGCAGTTCGGCTGGCCGACCCCGAGAGGGCTACACCTTC. The chain combines TRBV27 with TRBJ1-2; no clear D gene. V lost 4 bases and J lost 8, with 20 bases in between. Germline V lookup: CDR1 MNHEY, CDR2 SMNVEV (reference sequence). CDR3 size: 15 residues.

This clonotype was detected only a few times. Just one base apart from a much larger clone, this may be a read error. The chain links TRBV5-1 to TRBJ1-1; the D is unclear. Germline V CDR1 and CDR2: SGHRS, YFSETQ. The CDR3 has 14 amino acids. The ends were cut back, 4 bases at V and 1 base at J, with 11 bases in the middle. The CDR3 region has the DNA TGCGCCAGCAGCGGCGGAGGAAGGAACACTGAAGCTTTCTTT. It translates to CASSGGGRNTEAFF.

J is TRBJ2-5 and V is TRBV27; D call uncertain. V shed 4 bases and J shed 1 base, with 1 base lying between them. From germline, CDR1 is MNHEY and CDR2 SMNVEV (reference sequence). The CDR3 is 11 residues long. The CDR3 sequence is CASSCQETQYF. CDR3 bases: TGTGCCAGCAGTTGCCAAGAGACCCAGTACTTC.

This clonotype was seen only a few times. The chain is built from TRBV18 and TRBJ2-1; no reliable D call. V was pared by 3 bases and J by 12 bases, with 15 bases between. Germline-derived CDR1 and CDR2 are KGHSH and LQKENI. This CDR3 is 13 amino acids long. CDR3 region: CASSPDTTQRQFF. The CDR3 DNA is TGTGCCAGCTCACCTGATACGACCCAACGGCAGTTCTTC.

As concerns this clonotype: Just one base apart from a much larger clone, this may be a read error. The chain links TRBV6-6 to TRBJ2-7; D possibly uses TRBD1 or TRBD2 (5 bases each). This CDR3 contains 12 residues. Germline V lookup: CDR1 MNHNY, CDR2 SVGAGI (reference sequence). Trimming left V 6 bases short and J 6 bases short, with 12 bases between. The CDR3 coding sequence is TGTGCCAGCAGCTCAGAGGGGTGCGAGCAGTACTTC. Translation: CASSSEGCEQYF.

By frequency in the sample, this clonotype is medium-sized. The rearrangement uses TRBV6-5 and TRBJ2-3, with D possibly being TRBD1 (5 bases). Germline assignment: CDR1 MNHEY and CDR2 SVGAGI. This CDR3 has 15 amino acids. Between the trimmed V and J ends, which lost 4 bases and 2 bases, there was a span of 13 bases. Here the CDR3 reads CASSSQLGATDTQYF. The CDR3 DNA is TGTGCCAGCAGTTCGCAACTTGGGGCCACAGATACGCAGTATTTT.